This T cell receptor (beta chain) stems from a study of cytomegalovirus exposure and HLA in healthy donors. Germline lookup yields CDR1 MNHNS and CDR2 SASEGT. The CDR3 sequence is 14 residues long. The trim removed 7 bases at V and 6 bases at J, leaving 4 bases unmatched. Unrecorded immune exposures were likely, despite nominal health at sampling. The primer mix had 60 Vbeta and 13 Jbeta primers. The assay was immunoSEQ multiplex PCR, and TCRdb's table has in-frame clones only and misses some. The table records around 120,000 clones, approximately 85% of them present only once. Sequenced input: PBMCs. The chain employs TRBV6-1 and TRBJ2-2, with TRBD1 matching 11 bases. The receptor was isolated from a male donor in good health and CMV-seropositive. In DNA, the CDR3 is TGTGCCAGCACCCGGGACAGGGGGGCCGGGGAGCTGTTTTTT. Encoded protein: CASTRDRGAGELFF.